This TCR beta chain was obtained from a study of Graves' ophthalmopathy and Graves' hyperthyroidism. The CDR3 is 17 residues long. The V end was cut by 0 bases, the J end by 4 bases, with 13 bases between. Germline V CDR1 and CDR2: LNHNV, YYDKDF (reference sequence). RNA transcripts yielded amplified TCR beta CDR3 regions. RT-PCR in the first round used HTBI primers; a second-round multiplex PCR followed. TCRdb re-derived calls from the multiplex PCR reads in MiXCR, one entry per CDR3 protein. The sample records 170,000 or so distinct CDR3 sequences, about 40% being singletons. Ophthalmopathy donors were characterized by moderate-to-severe activity, CAS of at least 3, NOSPECS of at least 4, and duration under 3 months.

Specimen: peripheral blood. The V call is TRBV15, the J call TRBJ2-6; D unclear. This receptor was identified in a woman aged 40 to 50 with Graves' ophthalmopathy. CDR3 protein: CATSRDGLNPGANVLTF. CDR3 coding DNA: TGTGCCACCAGCAGAGATGGCCTCAACCCCGGGGCCAACGTCCTGACTTTC.